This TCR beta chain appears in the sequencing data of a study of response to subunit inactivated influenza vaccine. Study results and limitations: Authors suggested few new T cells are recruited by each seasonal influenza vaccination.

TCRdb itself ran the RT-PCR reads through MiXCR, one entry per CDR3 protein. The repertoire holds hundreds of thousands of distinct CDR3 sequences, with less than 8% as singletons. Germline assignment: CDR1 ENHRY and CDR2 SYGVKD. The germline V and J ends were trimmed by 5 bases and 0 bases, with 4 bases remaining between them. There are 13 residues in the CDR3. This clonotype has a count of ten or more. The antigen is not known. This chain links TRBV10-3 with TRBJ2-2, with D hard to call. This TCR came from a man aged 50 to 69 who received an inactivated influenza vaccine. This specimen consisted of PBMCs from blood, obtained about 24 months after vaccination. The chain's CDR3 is CAISPTNTGELFF. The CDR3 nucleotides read TGTGCCATCAGTCCGACGAACACCGGGGAGCTGTTTTTT.